This TCR beta chain was identified during a study of a mutant IDH1 vaccine in newly diagnosed glioma. Study overall: The V12 visit happened in week 35, and the V13 visit happened in week 47. Whole-study results and caveats: Among all patients, vaccine-induced immune responses occurred in approximately 94%.

Notes on this clone: Its antigen remains unidentified.

Stated time point: week 35, safety follow-up. Topical imiquimod was applied with each vaccine dose, which held 300 ug of mutant IDH1 20-mer peptide. Libraries were prepared by immunoSEQ multiplex PCR; TCRdb keeps only in-frame clonotypes and omits some of them. The sample lists 40,000 to 45,000 clones; about 83% were seen once. The sample in question was PBMCs, obtained from a glioma patient whose treatment included an IDH1 peptide vaccine. This sequence was found in a woman between 50 and 59 years old with glioma.

For the CDR3, the DNA is TGTGCCAGCAGTGAAACGCGGCAGGGGGTTCGGGCCCTCCACTTT. It codes for CASSETRQGVRALHF. This chain uses TRBV25-1 with TRBJ1-6, with 7 bases fitting TRBD1. In germline, CDR1 is MGHDK, CDR2 SYGVNS. Unmatched junction bases numbered 12, after V lost 2 bases and J lost 14 bases. CDR3 length equals 15 residues.